This T cell receptor beta chain was observed in a study of T-cell reconstitution after alpha-beta-depleted transplantation in children. Study-level points and caveats: At day 60, the high TCRbeta diversity found in some patients originated from recipient T cells and thymic progenitors that had survived. After one year, T-cell counts and TCRbeta diversity mostly came from new T cells.

V trimming: 8 bases; J trimming: 7 bases; junction bases outside the gene matches: 9. The germline gives CDR1 MDHEN, CDR2 SYDVKM. The CDR3 has 13 residues. As regards this clonotype: Its antigen is undetermined.

TCRbeta library construction was performed incorporating unique molecular identifiers. One entry per CDR3 protein, called by TCRdb with MiXCR from the PCR reads. The sample yields some 600,000 distinct CDR3 sequences, 10% to 15% seen once. This specimen consisted of PBMCs, mostly from graft donor cells, obtained 360 days after TCRalphabeta/CD19-depleted stem cell transplant. The V and J genes are TRBV28 and TRBJ2-7; 9 nucleotides agree with TRBD2. This TCR was recovered from a male patient between 5 and 17 years old who had a stem cell transplant for acute myeloid leukemia, so the T cells may come from the graft donor. In DNA form, the CDR3 reads TGTGCCAGCCTCTTAGCGGGAGCTGGGGAGCAGTACTTC. As protein: CASLLAGAGEQYF.